The clone carrying this T cell receptor (beta chain) turned up a few times. What it binds is not known. The data stem from a study of T cells in Graves' hyperthyroidism and ophthalmopathy. TCR beta CDR3 regions were amplified from RNA. First-round RT-PCR targeting the TCR CDR3 was performed with the HTBI primer set. TCRdb re-derived calls from the multiplex PCR reads in MiXCR, one entry per CDR3 protein. The sample lists under 400,000 distinct CDR3 sequences; 12% to 15% were seen once. Looked up from germline, CDR1 is MNHEY and CDR2 is SVGAGI. Deletions cut 5 bases from V and 2 bases from J, with 16 bases between. The CDR3 consists of 16 residues. Overall study findings and caveats: Ophthalmopathy got predicted by the model a median around 6.8 months before its onset.

Sample: blood. This clonotype was obtained from a woman aged 60-70 years with Graves' ophthalmopathy. V gene TRBV6-5 combines with J gene TRBJ1-5; the D is unclear. The CDR3 region is CASSTTTGLGNQPQHF. As DNA, the CDR3 is TGTGCCAGCAGTACTACGACCGGCTTGGGCAATCAGCCCCAGCATTTT.